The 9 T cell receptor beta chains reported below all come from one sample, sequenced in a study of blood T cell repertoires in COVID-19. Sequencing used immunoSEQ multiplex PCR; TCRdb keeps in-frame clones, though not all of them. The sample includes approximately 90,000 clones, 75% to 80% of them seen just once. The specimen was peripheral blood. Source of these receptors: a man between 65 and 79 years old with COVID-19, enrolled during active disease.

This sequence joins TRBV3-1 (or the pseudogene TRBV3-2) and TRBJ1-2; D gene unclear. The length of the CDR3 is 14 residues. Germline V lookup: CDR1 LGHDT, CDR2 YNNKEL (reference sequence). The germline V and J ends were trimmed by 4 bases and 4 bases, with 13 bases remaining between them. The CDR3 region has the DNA TGTGCCAGCAGCCCCCGGGAGGGTGGCTATGGCTACACCTTC. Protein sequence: CASSPREGGYGYTF.

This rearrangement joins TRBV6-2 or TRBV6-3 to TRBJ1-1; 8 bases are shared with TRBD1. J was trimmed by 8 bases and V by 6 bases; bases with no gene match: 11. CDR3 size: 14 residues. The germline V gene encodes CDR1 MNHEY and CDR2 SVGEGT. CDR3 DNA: TGTGCCAGCAGCGACAGGGGTTCCTCAACGGAAGCTTTCTTT. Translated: CASSDRGSSTEAFF.

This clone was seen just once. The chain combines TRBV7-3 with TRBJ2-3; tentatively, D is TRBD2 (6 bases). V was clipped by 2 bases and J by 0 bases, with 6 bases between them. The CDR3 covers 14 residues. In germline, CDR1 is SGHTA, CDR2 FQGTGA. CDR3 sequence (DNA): TGTGCCAGCAGCTTAGGGACTAGCACAGATACGCAGTATTTT. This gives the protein CASSLGTSTDTQYF.

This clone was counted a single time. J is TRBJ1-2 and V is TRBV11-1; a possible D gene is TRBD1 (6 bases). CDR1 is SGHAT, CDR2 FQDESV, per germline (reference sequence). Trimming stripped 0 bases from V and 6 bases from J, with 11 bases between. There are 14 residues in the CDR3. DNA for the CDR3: TGTGCCAGCAGCTTAGCGCTCGGGGGGCATGGCTACACCTTC. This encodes CASSLALGGHGYTF.

CDR3 nucleotide sequence: TGCGCCAGCAGCTCCGGACAGGGGTGGGAGACCCAGTACTTC. Translated: CASSSGQGWETQYF. The rearrangement joins TRBV5-1 to TRBJ2-5; 9 bases are shared with TRBD1. The CDR3 runs 14 residues. Germline loops: CDR1 SGHRS, CDR2 YFSETQ. V was clipped by 3 bases and J by 5 bases; unmatched bases: 5.

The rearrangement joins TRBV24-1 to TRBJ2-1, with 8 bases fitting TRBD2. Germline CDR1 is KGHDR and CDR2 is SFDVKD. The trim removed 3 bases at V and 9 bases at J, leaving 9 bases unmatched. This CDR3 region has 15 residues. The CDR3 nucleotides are TGTGCCACCAGTGATATCGGGGGGGAGATCAGTGAGCAGTTCTTC. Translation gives CATSDIGGEISEQFF.

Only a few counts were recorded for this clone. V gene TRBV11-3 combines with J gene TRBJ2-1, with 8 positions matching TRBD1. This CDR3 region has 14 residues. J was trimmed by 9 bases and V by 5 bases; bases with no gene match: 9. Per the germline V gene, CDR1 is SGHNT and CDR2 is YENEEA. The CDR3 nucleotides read TGTGCCAGCAGCCCAGGACAGGGAATTCCTGAGCAGTTCTTC. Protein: CASSPGQGIPEQFF.

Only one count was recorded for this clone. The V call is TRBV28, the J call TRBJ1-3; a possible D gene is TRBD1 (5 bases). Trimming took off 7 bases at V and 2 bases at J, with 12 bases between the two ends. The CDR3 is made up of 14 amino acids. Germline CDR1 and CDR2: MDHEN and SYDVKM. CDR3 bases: TGTGCCAGCACTCCGGGGGGGGCTGGAAACACCATATATTTT. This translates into CASTPGGAGNTIYF.

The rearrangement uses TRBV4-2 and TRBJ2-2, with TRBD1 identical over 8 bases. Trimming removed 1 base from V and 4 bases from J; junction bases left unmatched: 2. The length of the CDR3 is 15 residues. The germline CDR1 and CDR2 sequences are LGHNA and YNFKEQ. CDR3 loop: CASSQADRGTGELFF. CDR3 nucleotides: TGTGCCAGCAGCCAAGCCGACAGGGGCACCGGGGAGCTGTTTTTT.